The next 10 T cell receptor beta chains were all read from a single sample in a study of control samples from healthy donors and cancer patients. The assay was immunoSEQ multiplex PCR, and TCRdb's table has in-frame clones only and misses some. The table records nearly 200,000 clones, around 90% of them present only once. Specimen: blood. The receptors were sampled from a young man in good health.

The chain has TRBV7-9 and TRBJ1-1; 7 bases match TRBD1. This CDR3 region has 16 residues. V was pared by 1 base and J by 0 bases, with 5 bases of the junction left unmatched. Germline assignment: CDR1 SEHNR and CDR2 FQNEAQ (reference sequence). The CDR3 DNA follows: TGTGCCAGCAGCTTAGATAAGGGACAGATGAACACTGAAGCTTTCTTT. Amino acid sequence: CASSLDKGQMNTEAFF.

The chain joins TRBV5-1 to TRBJ1-1; D perhaps matches TRBD1 (6 bases). The CDR3 is 14 residues long. Germline V gene data show CDR1 as SGHRS and CDR2 as YFSETQ. The germline V and J ends were trimmed by 4 bases and 0 bases, with 10 bases remaining between them. CDR3 nucleotide sequence: TGCGCCAGCAGCCAGGGACATCTGAACACTGAAGCTTTCTTT. Its protein product is CASSQGHLNTEAFF.

This chain joins TRBV5-1 and TRBJ1-1; TRBD1 matches 8 bases. Unmatched junction bases numbered 15, after V lost 4 bases and J lost 4 bases. The length of the CDR3 is 17 residues. Germline V gene lookup returns CDR1 SGHRS and CDR2 YFSETQ. The CDR3 region has the DNA TGCGCCAGCAGCCCTGGACAGGGTCTATTTTCGGGCACTGAAGCTTTCTTT. Translated: CASSPGQGLFSGTEAFF. Full variable domain (missing parts from reference TRBV5-1 and TRBJ1-1): KAGVTQTPRYLIKTRGQQVTLSCSPISGHRSVSWYQQTPGQGLQFLFEYFSETQRNKGNFPGRFSGRQFSNSRSEMNVSTLELGDSALYLCASSPGQGLFSGTEAFFGQGTRLTVV.

The rearrangement links TRBV11-2 to TRBJ1-1, with D possibly matching TRBD1 (6 bases). The germline V and J ends were trimmed by 5 bases and 1 base, with 11 bases remaining between them. The CDR3 has 14 amino acids. The germline V gene encodes CDR1 SGHAT and CDR2 FQNNGV. The CDR3 DNA sequence: TGTGCCAGCAGCGTAGGGGGGGGGAACACTGAAGCTTTCTTT. It specifies CASSVGGGNTEAFF.

The chain uses TRBV9 and TRBJ2-2; 11 bases fit TRBD2. V shed 2 bases and J 0 bases; nucleotides not matched to a gene: 3. From germline, CDR1 is SGDLS and CDR2 YYNGEE. This CDR3 has 17 amino acids. CDR3 loop: CASSVLAGGTNTGELFF. The DNA of the CDR3 is TGTGCCAGCAGCGTTTTAGCGGGGGGGACGAACACCGGGGAGCTGTTTTTT.

The chain combines TRBV4-2 with TRBJ1-1; D is unresolved. This CDR3 is built from 13 residues. Germline loops: CDR1 LGHNA, CDR2 YNFKEQ. Deletions cut 4 bases from V and 1 base from J, with 7 bases between. Written as DNA, the CDR3 is TGTGCCAGCAGCCCGACGGAGAACACTGAAGCTTTCTTT. It is translated as CASSPTENTEAFF.

This clone was recorded once. This chain uses TRBV29-1 with TRBJ1-1; D not certain. CDR3 length equals 12 residues. Germline-derived CDR1 and CDR2 are SQVTM and ANQGSEA. V gave up 5 bases and J gave up 1 base, with 8 bases separating them. DNA for the CDR3: TGCAGCGTTCGACGGGGGAACACTGAAGCTTTCTTT. This gives the protein CSVRRGNTEAFF.

V gene TRBV28 combines with J gene TRBJ1-5, with 9 bases identical to TRBD1. With V trimmed by 6 bases and J by 5 bases, 8 bases remained unmatched. Per the germline V gene, CDR1 is MDHEN and CDR2 is SYDVKM. The CDR3 covers 15 residues. The CDR3: CASRDGTGLHQPQHF. In nucleotides, the CDR3 is TGTGCCAGCAGGGACGGGACAGGGTTGCATCAGCCCCAGCATTTT.

This rearrangement joins TRBV12-3 or TRBV12-4 to TRBJ1-2, with 7 bases matching TRBD1. This CDR3 has 12 amino acids. The J segment lost 8 bases and the V segment lost 6 bases, leaving 6 bases of the junction unmatched. The CDR3 region has the DNA TGTGCCAGCAGCGGCCAGGGGGTCGGCTACACCTTC. Amino acids: CASSGQGVGYTF.

The chain joins TRBV11-3 to TRBJ1-1; D might be TRBD1 (5 bases). This CDR3 has 15 amino acids. Trimming removed 0 bases at V and 4 bases at J, with 12 bases between. Per germline, CDR1 SGHNT and CDR2 YENEEA. The CDR3 loop is CASSLEGTSSTEAFF. The CDR3, as DNA: TGTGCCAGCAGCTTAGAAGGGACGTCTTCCACTGAAGCTTTCTTT.